This T cell receptor beta chain emerged from a study of T cell responses to AZD1222 COVID-19 vaccine. About the research overall: Pooled samples include second doses given at about 4 or 12 weeks. Study results and caveats: Within unmutated variant regions lay the reported targets of nearly half of spike-specific TCRs.

Sequencing was performed with immunoSEQ multiplex PCR; in TCRdb, only in-frame clones are kept and a portion is missing. This table has about 170,000 clones, roughly 92% appearing once. As to this clone: Its antigen is unknown.

Per the germline V gene, CDR1 is KGHSH and CDR2 is LQKENI. The CDR3 has 15 amino acids. The trim removed 0 bases at V and 7 bases at J, leaving 8 bases unmatched. The chain carries TRBV18 and TRBJ2-7; 8 bases match TRBD2. The clonotype originates from an adult in good health. The material sequenced was peripheral blood, taken on day 0 of AZD1222 vaccination. In DNA form, the CDR3 reads TGTGCCAGCTCACCACCGGCGGGAGGAGGTGGAGAGCAGTACTTC. Its translation: CASSPPAGGGGEQYF.